A single sample is the source of the 26 T cell receptor beta chains below, sequenced in a study of T cell responses to AZD1222 COVID-19 vaccine. This table comes from immunoSEQ multiplex PCR, and its TCRdb copy is limited to in-frame clones, with some not included. The sample includes fewer than 100,000 clones, 90% of them seen just once. This sample comprised peripheral blood, obtained on day 0 of AZD1222 vaccination. The receptors shown here come from an adult in good health.

The chain combines TRBV3-1 (or the pseudogene TRBV3-2) with TRBJ2-7, with D unclear. CDR1 and CDR2 from the germline V gene are LGHDT and YNNKEL (reference sequence). This CDR3 contains 14 residues. Trimming cost V 4 bases and J 2 bases, with 12 bases left between them. Written as DNA, the CDR3 is TGTGCCAGCAGCCCTGTAGGATTTACCTACGAGCAGTACTTC. It yields the protein CASSPVGFTYEQYF.

V is TRBV7-9 and J is TRBJ1-1; possibly TRBD1 for D (6 bases). Germline lookup yields CDR1 SEHNR and CDR2 FQNEAQ (reference sequence). This CDR3 is built from 15 residues. Trimming left V 4 bases short and J 0 bases short, with 12 bases between. The CDR3 loop reads CASSSAGTMNTEAFF. In DNA, the CDR3 is TGTGCCAGCAGCTCCGCCGGGACAATGAACACTGAAGCTTTCTTT.

The gene calls are TRBV24-1 and TRBJ2-7; 7 nucleotides match TRBD1. Germline CDR1 is KGHDR and CDR2 is SFDVKD. V trimming: 5 bases; J trimming: 2 bases; junction bases outside the gene matches: 8. The CDR3 is 15 amino acids. The CDR3 DNA reads TGTGCCACCAGTGCTTTCAAGCAGGGGGCCTACGAGCAGTACTTC. Protein product: CATSAFKQGAYEQYF.

The V and J genes are TRBV27 and TRBJ2-7, with a tentative D call TRBD2 (7 bases). The CDR3 totals 14 residues. V was clipped by 0 bases and J by 5 bases, with 11 bases between them. The germline V gene encodes CDR1 MNHEY and CDR2 SMNVEV (reference sequence). The CDR3 coding sequence is TGTGCCAGCAGTTTATCGCCGGGGGGCAACGAGCAGTACTTC. Its protein product is CASSLSPGGNEQYF.

V is TRBV21-1 and J is TRBJ1-4; the table's D call of TRBD1 was not tested on the DNA. TRBV21-1 is assigned pseudogene status. The CDR3 is made up of 13 amino acids. This CDR3 reads CASYSGDGEKLFF. CDR3 bases: TGTGCCAGCTATTCAGGGGATGGCGAAAAACTGTTTTTT.

The chain carries TRBV30 and TRBJ1-2; TRBD1 might be the D (6 bases). This CDR3 contains 15 residues. The ends were cut back, 3 bases at V and 8 bases at J, with 22 bases in the middle. Germline V gene lookup returns CDR1 GTSNPN and CDR2 SVGIG (reference sequence). The CDR3 bases are TGTGCCTGGAGGACCTCGCCGGGGACACCAGGCGGCTACACCTTC. Translating gives CAWRTSPGTPGGYTF.

This sequence joins TRBV2 and TRBJ2-3, with D tentatively TRBD2 (6 bases). Trimming took off 8 bases at V and 8 bases at J, with 20 bases between the two ends. The germline gives CDR1 SNHLY, CDR2 FYNNEI. The CDR3 has 14 residues. The CDR3 here is CASSVTREVGTQYF. In DNA, the CDR3 is TGTGCCAGCTCCGTGACTAGGGAGGTTGGTACGCAGTATTTT.

The V call is TRBV5-6, the J call TRBJ2-7; D is perhaps TRBD1 (5 bases). V dropped 0 bases and J dropped 0 bases, with 10 bases sitting between them. CDR1 and CDR2 from the germline V gene are SGHDT and YYEEEE. This CDR3 has 15 residues. The CDR3 region is CASSLGVRVSYEQYF. The CDR3 coding sequence is TGTGCCAGCAGCTTGGGGGTCAGGGTCTCCTACGAGCAGTACTTC.

This clone was detected only once. This rearrangement joins TRBV5-4 to TRBJ2-3, with TRBD1 matching over 9 bases. Germline V gene data show CDR1 as SGHNT and CDR2 as YYREEE (reference sequence). Trimming at V came to 8 bases and at J to 3 bases, leaving 7 bases not matched to a gene. This CDR3 comprises 14 residues. The CDR3 reads CASSDRGGTDTQYF. Here the CDR3 DNA reads TGTGCCAGTTCGGACAGGGGAGGGACAGATACGCAGTATTTT.

The chain combines TRBV6-5 with TRBJ2-5; weak D call: TRBD1 (6 bases). The CDR3 totals 14 residues. Germline V gene data show CDR1 as MNHEY and CDR2 as SVGAGI. The V end lost 2 bases, the J end lost 0 bases, and 7 bases lay between the germline ends. The CDR3 DNA follows: TGTGCCAGCAGTTACGGACAGTACCAAGAGACCCAGTACTTC. This encodes CASSYGQYQETQYF.

This sequence joins TRBV4-3 and TRBJ2-7; D is unclear. The CDR3 is 16 amino acids. CDR1 is LGHNA, CDR2 YSLEER, per germline. Trimming pared 4 bases from V and 0 bases from J, leaving 16 bases between. CDR3 coding DNA: TGCGCCAGCAGCCCGGCGTCGTCAGTGAGCTCCTACGAGCAGTACTTC. This encodes CASSPASSVSSYEQYF.

The rearrangement joins TRBV5-5 to TRBJ2-7; D is uncertain. The CDR3 has 17 residues. Germline CDR1 SGHKS, CDR2 YYEKEE (reference sequence). V lost 0 bases and J lost 2, with 18 bases in between. CDR3 coding DNA: TGTGCCAGCAGCTTGGGAGTTAGCTCAGGCTACACCTACGAGCAGTACTTC. It specifies CASSLGVSSGYTYEQYF.

The J gene is TRBJ1-1, the V gene TRBV6-4; D is unresolved. Looked up from germline, CDR1 is MRHNA and CDR2 is SNTAGT. V was clipped by 7 bases and J by 4 bases, with 13 bases between them. The CDR3 totals 13 residues. The DNA of the CDR3 is TGTGCCAGCACCGGACTAATTCTCACTGAAGCTTTCTTT. Protein sequence: CASTGLILTEAFF.

This clone was recorded once. The chain uses TRBV9 and TRBJ2-1; D remains unclear. The germline gives CDR1 SGDLS, CDR2 YYNGEE. The CDR3 is 14 amino acids. Between the trimmed V and J ends, which lost 4 bases and 11 bases, there was a span of 19 bases. CDR3 protein: CASSYRILDPQQFF. The DNA for the CDR3 is TGTGCCAGCAGCTATCGAATCCTGGACCCTCAGCAGTTCTTC.

The gene calls are TRBV10-3 and TRBJ2-7; D not resolved. The CDR3 totals 12 residues. Germline CDR1 is ENHRY and CDR2 is SYGVKD. V lost 2 bases to trimming and J lost 6 bases, with 8 bases between them. CDR3 DNA: TGTGCCATCAGTGAGCAAGGGCGCGAGCAGTACTTC. It translates to CAISEQGREQYF.

J is TRBJ2-2 and V is TRBV5-1; a possible D gene is TRBD2 (5 bases). This CDR3 comprises 16 residues. Germline loops: CDR1 SGHRS, CDR2 YFSETQ. Trimming removed 5 bases from V and 1 base from J, with 15 bases in between. The CDR3 here is CASRARVAGNTGELFF. As DNA, the CDR3 is TGCGCCAGCAGGGCCAGAGTTGCGGGGAACACCGGGGAGCTGTTTTTT.

The V gene is TRBV7-9, the J gene TRBJ2-7; the D is unclear. This CDR3 is built from 14 residues. The V gene's germline CDR1 is SEHNR and CDR2 FQNEAQ (reference sequence). V was shortened by 4 bases and J by 5 bases, with 15 bases between the two germline ends. The CDR3: CASSSVASSHEQYF. For the CDR3, the DNA is TGTGCCAGCAGCTCAGTAGCCTCGTCCCACGAGCAGTACTTC.

The V and J genes are TRBV6-5 and TRBJ1-5; no definite D call. Trimming took 0 bases from V and 7 from J, leaving 7 bases between them. Looked up from germline, CDR1 is MNHEY and CDR2 is SVGAGI. The CDR3 length is 13 residues. The CDR3 here is CASSYSGLQPQHF. CDR3 bases: TGTGCCAGCAGTTACTCGGGATTGCAGCCCCAGCATTTT.

With respect to this clone: This CDR3 is also generated by other DNA sequences in the sample. V usage is TRBV6-5 and J usage is TRBJ2-7; tentatively, D is TRBD2 (5 bases). Germline assignment: CDR1 MNHEY and CDR2 SVGAGI. V lost 2 bases, J lost 0 bases, and 8 bases lay in between. CDR3 size: 14 residues. The CDR3 here is CASSYSRGSYEQYF. CDR3 nucleotide sequence: TGTGCCAGCAGTTACAGTCGGGGCTCCTACGAGCAGTACTTC.

A note on this clone: No DNA is shown, since the ends of the CDR3 on it are uncertain; the CDR3 is the one TCRdb lists. V gene TRBV21-1 combines with J gene TRBJ1-5; the DNA was not used to check the table's D call, TRBD1. TRBV21-1 is assigned pseudogene status. Including both end residues, the CDR3 is 15 amino acids long. CDR3 sequence: CASSKVGQGNQPQHF.

This clone was detected a few times. The chain carries TRBV13 and TRBJ2-1; a possible D gene is TRBD1 (5 bases). This CDR3 is 13 amino acids long. Germline V lookup: CDR1 PRHDT, CDR2 FYEKMQ (reference sequence). Deletions cut 1 base from V and 7 bases from J, with 8 bases between. The CDR3 loop is CASSLVNRNEQFF. Written as DNA, the CDR3 is TGTGCCAGCAGCTTAGTTAACAGGAATGAGCAGTTCTTC. The full variable domain, its missing parts supplied by reference TRBV13 and TRBJ2-1, is AAGVIQSPRHLIKEKRETATLKCYPIPRHDTVYWYQQGPGQDPQFLISFYEKMQSDKGSIPDRFSAQQFSDYHSELNMSSLELGDSALYFCASSLVNRNEQFFGPGTRLTVL.

This clone has more than one count but fewer than ten. The chain carries TRBV2 and TRBJ1-5; 11 bases fit TRBD1. The CDR3 has 14 residues. Germline V gene data show CDR1 as SNHLY and CDR2 as FYNNEI. Losses at the gene ends were 5 bases for V and 5 bases for J; bases not matched to a gene: 2. CDR3 in amino acids: CASSKGQGDQPQHF. CDR3 in DNA: TGTGCCAGCAGTAAGGGACAGGGGGATCAGCCCCAGCATTTT.

The V call is TRBV29-1, the J call TRBJ1-6; TRBD1 matches at 9 bases. This CDR3 has 13 amino acids. Germline V CDR1 and CDR2: SQVTM, ANQGSEA. V shed 7 bases, J shed 5 bases, and the junction held 3 bases outside the gene matches. In DNA, the CDR3 is TGCAGCGCCCGGGACAGGGATAATTCACCCCTCCACTTT. It encodes CSARDRDNSPLHF.

The J gene is TRBJ1-1, the V gene TRBV6-2 or TRBV6-3, with D unclear. The CDR3 is 13 residues long. The germline gives CDR1 MNHEY, CDR2 SVGEGT. V shed 1 base and J shed 0 bases, with 3 bases lying between them. The CDR3 sequence is CASSYYVNTEAFF. CDR3 nucleotides: TGTGCCAGCAGTTACTATGTGAACACTGAAGCTTTCTTT.

The V gene is TRBV5-4, the J gene TRBJ1-2; a possible D gene is TRBD1 (5 bases). Germline CDR1 reads SGHNT; CDR2 reads YYREEE (reference sequence). V lost 2 bases to trimming and J lost 2 bases, with 13 bases between them. The length of the CDR3 is 15 residues. DNA of the CDR3: TGTGCCAGCAGCTTCGGGCAGGGCCAAAACTATGGCTACACCTTC. Translated, it gives CASSFGQGQNYGYTF.

The chain couples TRBV7-9 to TRBJ1-1; possibly TRBD1 for D (6 bases). There are 14 residues in the CDR3. Germline V lookup: CDR1 SEHNR, CDR2 FQNEAQ (reference sequence). Trimming stripped 5 bases from V and 5 bases from J, with 15 bases between. The CDR3 protein is CASSRAGAGTEAFF. For the CDR3, the DNA is TGTGCCAGCAGCCGCGCGGGGGCTGGTACTGAAGCTTTCTTT.